This T cell receptor (beta chain) was documented in a study of T cells in Graves' hyperthyroidism and ophthalmopathy (dated by TCRdb to 2018 to 2020). For the study in its entirety: Peripheral blood was sampled at the time of initial diagnosis, prior to any treatment. An independent validation cohort of around 19 hyperthyroidism patients and approximately 17 patients who later progressed to ophthalmopathy tested prospective prediction of ophthalmopathy. The paper reports TCR Vbeta CDR3 sequencing of some 140 peripheral blood samples: approximately 41 ophthalmopathy, under 80 hyperthyroidism and 17 progressor patients. TCR V-J signatures able to tell the groups apart were searched for in a discovery cohort of 90 to 100 patients, of whom fewer than 45 had Graves' ophthalmopathy and 55 to 60 had stable Graves' hyperthyroidism. For training and testing, the 100 or so patients in the discovery cohort were randomly divided in a 7:3 ratio. In over five Graves' hyperthyroidism patients, the study also compared T-cell repertoires from thyroid tissue with T-cell repertoires from blood. Once sampling was done, hyperthyroidism patients were given methimazole at a starting dose of 30 mg daily, whereas ophthalmopathy patients were given high-dose intravenous methylprednisolone. Broad study findings and their caveats: In validation, the model predicted progression to ophthalmopathy with around 71% sensitivity and around 72% specificity, a median of 6.5 months before onset. Blood samples also contained most of the expanded thyroid clonotypes (frequency above 0.001), which suggests that blood repertoires may reflect thyroid immune responses. A 13 V-J signature model separated ophthalmopathy from stable hyperthyroidism, with over 85% sensitivity and roughly 84% specificity in cross-validation and 80%/75% in testing. No statistical method was used to fix the sample size in advance, and group allocation was not hidden from the investigators.

The germline V gene sets CDR1 to SGHRS and CDR2 to YFSETQ. V is clipped by 0 bases and J by 3 bases, and the sequence between their germline boundaries is 6 bases long. The CDR3 measures 13 amino acids from cysteine to phenylalanine. Only the CDR3 DNA is retained, 39 bases long and in frame from the first base. The TCR beta CDR3 regions were amplified from the RNA transcripts. The first round of RT-PCR for the TCR CDR3 was performed with the HTBI primer set and the Qiagen OneStep RT-PCR kit. Libraries were constructed in a second round of multiplex PCR, after which size selection and purification were performed. Sequencing of the libraries was done on an Illumina HiSeq2000 using paired-end 100 bp reads. Per the original workflow: SOAPnuke was used to process the raw data, removing reads that contained adapters or uncalled bases, had a mean Phred below 15, or lacked an exact match to the constant primer or identifier. COPE v1.2.5 was used to merge the high-quality paired reads, and each unique nucleotide sequence was defined as a clonotype. Clonotypes were aligned to IMGT TRBV, TRBD and TRBJ reference segments using MiTCR v1.1. The analysis included only V-J combinations with a frequency above 0.0001, which together covered 99% to 99.2% of the repertoires. The TCS score was defined as the ratio of F50 (clonal expansion) to E x V (chaos), calculated using BLOSUM62-based TCRdist between CDR3 peptides within each V-J. Welch's t-statistics and random forest reduced fewer than 550 V-J features to 10 to 15, which were used in a naive Bayes classifier (R e1071). The public reads were run again by TCRdb, first through fastp at Q25 and then through MiXCR, and only productive beta chains were kept. Identical CDR3 protein sequences are pooled into one entry, listed with their most common genes and DNA. These V and J calls rely on TCRdb rather than the paper's analysis. Here the sample has more than 350,000 distinct CDR3 sequences; roughly 15% occur a single time. The leading ten clones occupy roughly 19% of the sample.

Ophthalmopathy patients had moderately to severely active disease, Clinical Activity Score of at least 3, NOSPECS grade of at least 4, and duration under 3 months. Patients with uncontrolled infections, other autoimmune diseases, pregnancy or lactation were excluded. Diagnoses were established on the basis of clinical symptoms, serum thyroxine and TRAb, thyroid ultrasound, and orbital computed tomography. Ficoll-Paque density gradient centrifugation was used to isolate PBMCs from around 10 ml of fresh peripheral blood. Trizol reagent was used to extract total RNA, and RNA quality was then checked on an Agilent 2100 Bioanalyzer. The table lists this clonotype with many counts. What this receptor recognizes is not known. No base quality values were provided; no much bigger clone lies one nucleotide off.

Material for sequencing was blood. The rearrangement combines TRBV5-1 with TRBJ1-1; the D gene is perhaps TRBD1, on 5 matching bases. The TCR sequence derives from a woman aged 55-69 years with Graves' ophthalmopathy. The CDR3 reads as follows: CASSLVQDTEAFF. The sequence in DNA is TGCGCCAGCAGCTTGGTACAGGACACTGAAGCTTTCTTT.